The next 7 T cell receptor beta chains were all read from a single sample in a study of cytomegalovirus exposure and HLA in healthy donors. Data came from immunoSEQ multiplex PCR; TCRdb stores just in-frame clones and leaves some out. The sample gives about 130,000 clones, roughly nine tenths of which show up once; about 2% is in the top ten. Sequencing was done on a sample of PBMCs. The receptor set was obtained from a woman between 18 and 30 years old in good health and CMV-seronegative.

This clone showed up just a few times. The CDR3 DNA reads as TGTGCCAGCAGCCCCGGGACAGGCTATGGCTACACCTTC. This gives the protein CASSPGTGYGYTF. The rearrangement links TRBV2 to TRBJ1-2, with 8 bases matching TRBD1. Germline CDR1 SNHLY, CDR2 FYNNEI. CDR3 length: 13 amino acids. V shed 6 bases and J 4 bases; nucleotides not matched to a gene: 4.

The CDR3, as DNA: TGTGCCAGCAGCTTAAAACGGTTGAACACCGGGGAGCTGTTTTTT. Amino acid sequence: CASSLKRLNTGELFF. V gene TRBV11-2 combines with J gene TRBJ2-2; no clear D. Between the trimmed V and J ends, which lost 2 bases and 1 base, there was a span of 8 bases. The CDR3 runs to 15 residues. Per germline, CDR1 SGHAT and CDR2 FQNNGV.

This chain joins TRBV27 and TRBJ2-5, with 7 nucleotides matching TRBD2. V lost 5 bases to trimming and J lost 1 base; unmatched junction nucleotides: 13. This CDR3 comprises 17 residues. CDR1 and CDR2 (germline): MNHEY, SMNVEV (reference sequence). CDR3 coding DNA: TGTGCCAGCAGTACAACCGGACTAGGAGGTATCCAAGAGACCCAGTACTTC. Translated, it gives CASSTTGLGGIQETQYF.

The chain recombines TRBV7-7 with TRBJ1-3; a weak D match, TRBD1 (6 bases). Trimming took 2 bases from V and 4 from J, leaving 15 bases between them. In germline, CDR1 is SSHAT, CDR2 FNYEAQ (reference sequence). CDR3 length: 16 amino acids. The CDR3 sequence: CASSLRAQGLGNTIYF. The CDR3 DNA sequence: TGTGCCAGCAGCTTAAGGGCGCAGGGGCTCGGAAACACCATATATTTT.

The CDR3 sequence is CASSLAVQETQYF. CDR3 bases: TGCGCCAGCAGCTTAGCGGTTCAAGAGACCCAGTACTTC. This chain uses TRBV4-1 with TRBJ2-5, with D possibly matching TRBD2 (6 bases). The germline CDR1 and CDR2 sequences are MGHRA and YSYEKL. Trimming left V 5 bases short and J 2 bases short, with 9 bases between. This CDR3 spans 13 amino acids.

The rearrangement joins TRBV9 to TRBJ1-2, with 7 bases aligning to TRBD1. Trimming at V came to 7 bases and at J to 5 bases, leaving 17 bases not matched to a gene. In germline, CDR1 is SGDLS, CDR2 YYNGEE. The CDR3 has 16 residues. CDR3 bases: TGTGCCAGCGCCGGGGTAGAGGGGGCGCCTGGGTATGGCTACACCTTC. The encoded protein is CASAGVEGAPGYGYTF.

Written as DNA, the CDR3 is TGCGCCAGCACCCCCCAGGGAACAGATACGCAGTATTTT. It translates to CASTPQGTDTQYF. The V call is TRBV23-1, the J call TRBJ2-3; D is possibly TRBD1 (5 bases). TRBV23-1 carries the ORF label, with uncertain function. The CDR3 totals 13 residues. Trimming pared 7 bases from V and 3 bases from J, leaving 11 bases between.